The rows below give T cell receptor beta chains drawn from one sample of a study of blood T cell repertoires in COVID-19. Assay: immunoSEQ multiplex PCR; the TCRdb copy retains only in-frame clones and omits some. This table has over 250,000 clones, approximately 85% appearing once. The sequenced sample consisted of peripheral blood. These receptor sequences come from a woman aged 70-85 years with acute or convalescent COVID-19. CDR3s include the opening cysteine and the closing phenylalanine or tryptophan. The order of the fields is V gene, D gene, J gene, clone size, CDR3 DNA, CDR3 protein. D genes are given only for firm matches. For some rows the clone size is stated as once, few or many, or as a class when expanded; others skip it.

V: TRBV3-1/TRBV3-2
D: -
J: TRBJ2-7
size: -
DNA: TGTGCCAGCAGTATGTGGGGCAACGAGCAGTACTTC
CDR3: CASSMWGNEQYF

V: TRBV5-1
D: TRBD2
J: TRBJ2-5
size: -
DNA: TGCGCCAGCAGCTTGGAAGTCGGGGGGGCGGAGACCCAGTACTTC
CDR3: CASSLEVGGAETQYF

V: TRBV5-1
D: -
J: TRBJ1-2
size: once
DNA: TGCGCCAGCAGCTTGGTTGGGGCGCCTAACTATGGCTACACCTTC
CDR3: CASSLVGAPNYGYTF

V: TRBV5-1
D: -
J: TRBJ1-4
size: once
DNA: TGCGCCAGCAGCGGGGGCAGGGGTGAAAAACTGTTTTTT
CDR3: CASSGGRGEKLFF

V: TRBV7-2
D: -
J: TRBJ2-2
size: -
DNA: TGTGCCAGCAGCCCCGGGAACACCGGGGAGCTGTTTTTT
CDR3: CASSPGNTGELFF

V: TRBV2
D: -
J: TRBJ2-7
size: few
DNA: TGTGCCAGCATACCCCGCCACAGGAGCTCCTACGAGCAGTACTTC
CDR3: CASIPRHRSSYEQYF

V: TRBV20-1
D: TRBD2
J: TRBJ2-7
size: -
DNA: TGCAGTGCTAGTGGGACTAGCGACCACGAGCAGTACTTC
CDR3: CSASGTSDHEQYF

V: TRBV2
D: TRBD2
J: TRBJ2-1
size: -
DNA: TGTGCCAGCAAAACTAGCGGGGGCGCCTTCAATGAGCAGTTCTTC
CDR3: CASKTSGGAFNEQFF

V: TRBV13
D: TRBD2
J: TRBJ2-3
size: -
DNA: TGTGCCAGCAGCATAACTAGCGGGGGGGCCAGGAAAGGCGATACGCAGTATTTT
CDR3: CASSITSGGARKGDTQYF

V: TRBV5-4
D: -
J: TRBJ1-2
size: -
DNA: TGTGCCAGCAGCTTGCACGGGTTCGGTGGCTACACCTTC
CDR3: CASSLHGFGGYTF

V: TRBV30
D: TRBD1
J: TRBJ2-7
size: -
DNA: TGTGCCTGGAGTGTAGGACAGGTCTACGAGCAGTACTTC
CDR3: CAWSVGQVYEQYF

V: TRBV18
D: -
J: TRBJ1-6
size: once
DNA: TGTGCCAGCTCACCATGGACAGCCAAAGGAAATTCACCCCTCCACTTT
CDR3: CASSPWTAKGNSPLHF

V: TRBV6-6
D: -
J: TRBJ2-7
size: -
DNA: TGTGCCAGCAGAGGGGCCAACGAGCAGTACTTC
CDR3: CASRGANEQYF

V: TRBV19
D: -
J: TRBJ1-2
size: -
DNA: TGTGCCAGTACCCCTGGGGCCACCAGAGGCCGCCGACCTAACTATGGCTACACCTTC
CDR3: CASTPGATRGRRPNYGYTF

V: TRBV30
D: -
J: TRBJ1-1
size: once
DNA: TGTGCCTGGAGCCGGACAGCGAACACTGAAGCTTTCTTT
CDR3: CAWSRTANTEAFF

V: TRBV6-5
D: TRBD1
J: TRBJ1-6
size: -
DNA: TGTGCCAGCAGCGTACAGGGGGCGTCGGAATCACCCCTCCACTTT
CDR3: CASSVQGASESPLHF

V: TRBV19
D: -
J: TRBJ1-2
size: -
DNA: TGTGCCAGTGGTATAGGGCGGGGAGCTAACTATGGCTACACCTTC
CDR3: CASGIGRGANYGYTF

V: TRBV6-6
D: -
J: TRBJ1-1
size: once
DNA: TGTGCCAGCAGTTACTCTACACTGAACACTGAAGCTTTCTTT
CDR3: CASSYSTLNTEAFF

V: TRBV7-2
D: -
J: TRBJ1-2
size: -
DNA: TGTGCCAGCAGCTATCACAGGGTGGACTATGGCTACACCTTC
CDR3: CASSYHRVDYGYTF

V: TRBV7-2
D: -
J: TRBJ1-3
size: -
DNA: TGTGCCAGCAGTGGAGGGGCCCCTGGAAACACCATATATTTT
CDR3: CASSGGAPGNTIYF

V: TRBV5-6
D: -
J: TRBJ1-2
size: -
DNA: TGTGCCAGCAGCCTACAGGGATCTCACTATGGCTACACCTTC
CDR3: CASSLQGSHYGYTF